A selection of T cell receptor beta chains follows, all from one sample in a study of OX40 agonist ivuxolimab in advanced cancers. Sequencing used immunoSEQ multiplex PCR; TCRdb keeps in-frame clones, though not all of them. Of nearly 55,000 clones in the sample, roughly 81% are singletons; the top ten hold 1% to 1.5%. The sequenced sample was CD4+ or CD8+ T cells sorted from blood, obtained in a trial of the OX40 agonist ivuxolimab. The receptors were sampled from an adult with an advanced solid tumor such as melanoma, head and neck, liver or kidney cancer. Both conserved end residues are part of each CDR3. Each record gives: clone size, V gene, D gene, J gene, CDR3 protein, CDR3 DNA. D genes are given only for firm matches. For some rows the clone size is stated as once, few or many, or as a class when expanded; others skip it.

.,TRBV11-3,TRBD2,TRBJ2-1,CASSPTSDEQFF,TGTGCCAGCAGTCCAACTAGCGATGAGCAGTTCTTC
.,TRBV14,TRBD2,TRBJ2-7,CASRGRGGPSYEQYF,TGTGCCAGCAGGGGTCGGGGAGGGCCCTCCTACGAGCAGTACTTC
.,TRBV19,TRBD1,TRBJ2-7,CASSSTDRGYEQYF,TGTGCCAGTAGTTCGACGGACAGGGGGTACGAGCAGTACTTC
medium-sized,TRBV11-3,TRBD1,TRBJ2-3,CASSLGDRVREDTQYF,TGTGCCAGCAGCTTAGGGGACAGGGTCCGCGAAGATACGCAGTATTTT
.,TRBV6-1,TRBD1,TRBJ1-3,CASSVTGASSGNTIYF,TGTGCCAGCAGTGTGACAGGGGCAAGTTCTGGAAACACCATATATTTT
.,TRBV5-8,TRBD1,TRBJ1-1,CASSNHRGGNTEAFF,TGTGCCAGCAGCAATCACAGGGGCGGGAACACTGAAGCTTTCTTT
.,TRBV19,TRBD1,TRBJ1-2,CASSIEQGWTYGYTF,TGTGCCAGTAGTATCGAACAGGGGTGGACCTATGGCTACACCTTC
.,TRBV5-1,.,TRBJ2-3,CASSSTSTDTQYF,TGCGCCAGCAGCTCCACTAGCACAGATACGCAGTATTTT
.,TRBV7-9,.,TRBJ2-2,CASTQGGLARNTGELFF,TGTGCCAGCACCCAAGGTGGCCTAGCGCGGAACACCGGGGAGCTGTTTTTT
.,TRBV9,.,TRBJ2-3,CASSVDLGGTDTQYF,TGTGCCAGCAGCGTAGACTTGGGGGGCACAGATACGCAGTATTTT
.,TRBV7-2,TRBD2,TRBJ2-1,CASSLRASGEGEQFF,TGTGCCAGCAGCCTCCGAGCTAGCGGAGAAGGTGAGCAGTTCTTC